The sequence of this T cell receptor beta chain was determined in a study of blood T cell repertoires in COVID-19. Study-wide background: Acute and convalescent COVID-19 specimens originated in the United States, Italy and Spain. T cells, B-cell-depleted T cells, or PBMCs provided the cDNA or gDNA that served as material.

Germline-derived CDR1 and CDR2 are SGDLS and YYNGEE. There are 14 residues in the CDR3. Between the trimmed V and J ends, which lost 0 bases and 8 bases, there was a span of 12 bases. In the source study's methods: Counts of nucleated cells, estimated from reference gene primer amplification, were obtained. The method was immunoSEQ multiplex PCR; TCRdb's version includes in-frame clones alone and lacks a portion of them. V, J and clone size reflect that table, while D and trimming were determined from the DNA. The table lists fewer than 90,000 clones, 90% to 95% of them singletons, with roughly 4% in the top ten.

Input material: peripheral blood. J is TRBJ2-4 and V is TRBV9; D is possibly TRBD1 (6 bases). The sequence was collected from a human donor with active COVID-19. The donor label of this sample is uncertain. Here the CDR3 reads CASSVVGAGDIQYF. DNA of the CDR3: TGTGCCAGCAGCGTAGTGGGGGCTGGGGACATTCAGTACTTC.